This TCR beta chain was recovered during a study of T cell repertoires in cytomegalovirus infection. Study background: Recently identified HLA-C-restricted CMV epitopes were among the peptides used. Both CMV infection and a matching HLA type were indicated by public TCR beta signatures. Findings and limits, study-wide: The study found HLA-C-restricted CMV-specific TCR beta clonotypes dominating the ex vivo response.

Each CDR3 protein is one row after TCRdb ran MiXCR on the reads. This table holds around 540,000 distinct CDR3 sequences, around 30% found once. A few counts support this clonotype. What it binds is unknown. The sequence derives from a human donor in good health (CMV status not recorded). Some clones in this sample may be carry-over from other donors' samples. This material consisted of cultured PBMCs, taken from culture after CMV antigen stimulation.

The CDR3 nucleotides are TGTGCCAGCAGTTTAGGCTTAGGTTATCGTCAGCCCCAGCATTTT. This translates into CASSLGLGYRQPQHF. The chain links TRBV28 to TRBJ1-5; D is ambiguous. Germline assignment: CDR1 MDHEN and CDR2 SYDVKM. The V gene lost 2 bases and the J gene lost 6 bases, with 14 bases spanning the gap. The CDR3 is 15 amino acids.